This entry lists 12 T cell receptor beta chains sequenced from one sample in a study of T cells after yellow fever vaccination. TCRdb ran MiXCR on the 5' RACE reads and lists one entry per CDR3 protein. The sample records 80,000 to 100,000 distinct CDR3 sequences, about 8.4% being singletons. Source: CD8+ T cells not binding an NS4B(214-222) dextramer, sorted from PBMCs, taken approximately 15 days after the first yellow fever vaccination. These receptors were collected from a man between 18 and 35 years old who received the YFV17D yellow fever vaccine.

This clonotype was detected a few times. One end of the junction varies from germline; a read error may be responsible. This rearrangement joins TRBV29-1 to TRBJ1-2; D is perhaps TRBD1 (6 bases). CDR3 length: 11 residues. Germline loops: CDR1 SQVTM, CDR2 ANQGSEA. The CDR3 DNA reads TGCAGCGTTGTCTTGGACAGCCAAAAAAGTTTC. As protein: CSVVLDSQKSF. Full variable domain (rest looked up from reference TRBV29-1 and TRBJ1-2): SAVISQKPSRDICQRGTSLTIQCQVDSQVTMMFWYRQQPGQSLTLIATANQGSEATYESGFVIDKFPISRPNLTFSTLTVSNMSPEDSSIYLCSVVLDSQKSFGSGTRLTVV.

This clonotype occurred a few times. The chain is built from TRBV9 and TRBJ2-2; D is undetermined. The ends were cut back, 0 bases at V and 7 bases at J, with 4 bases in the middle. The V gene's germline CDR1 is SGDLS and CDR2 YYNGEE. The CDR3 covers 12 residues. CDR3 protein: CASSVVVGELFF. DNA of the CDR3: TGTGCCAGCAGCGTAGTAGTCGGGGAGCTGTTTTTT.

Of note for this clonotype: A junction boundary mismatches the germline segment, possibly from a read error. The chain couples TRBV6-1 to TRBJ1-2; possibly TRBD1 for D (5 bases). The germline gives CDR1 MNHNS, CDR2 SASEGT. The CDR3 spans 14 residues. The CDR3 sequence is CASSELGLDYGYIF. The DNA for the CDR3 is TGTGCCAGCAGTGAATTGGGGCTTGATTATGGCTACATCTTC.

This rearrangement joins TRBV6-1 to TRBJ2-7, with 11 bases that match TRBD1. The trim removed 6 bases at V and 2 bases at J, leaving 6 bases unmatched. The CDR3 is made up of 15 amino acids. The germline gives CDR1 MNHNS, CDR2 SASEGT. The CDR3 reads CASRSEGQGAYEQYF. The CDR3 region has the DNA TGTGCCAGCAGGAGTGAGGGACAGGGGGCCTACGAGCAGTACTTC.

In its sample, this clonotype was seen a few times. The V call is TRBV19, the J call TRBJ1-1; 7 bases map to TRBD1. The CDR3 totals 14 residues. Per the germline V gene, CDR1 is LNHDA and CDR2 is SQIVND (reference sequence). V shed 3 bases, J shed 0 bases, and the junction held 1 base outside the gene matches. The chain's CDR3 is CASSMGQMNTEAFF. DNA of the CDR3: TGTGCCAGTAGTATGGGACAGATGAACACTGAAGCTTTCTTT.

This clonotype was found many times. J is TRBJ2-5 and V is TRBV12-3 or TRBV12-4; D is perhaps TRBD2 (6 bases). CDR3 size: 14 residues. V gave up 3 bases and J gave up 1 base, with 9 bases separating them. Here the CDR3 DNA reads TGTGCCAGCAGTTTCCGGGGGACCCAAGAGACCCAGTACTTC. Translating it yields CASSFRGTQETQYF.

This clonotype was recorded a few times. The rearrangement links TRBV20-1 to TRBJ2-1; 8 positions match TRBD2. CDR1 and CDR2 (germline): DFQATT, SNEGSKA (reference sequence). The CDR3 sequence is 10 residues long. Trimming at V came to 8 bases and at J to 10 bases, leaving 4 bases not matched to a gene. The CDR3 here is CSRGGREQFF. The CDR3 DNA sequence: TGCAGTCGCGGGGGGCGAGAGCAGTTCTTC.

This sequence joins TRBV7-6 and TRBJ2-7; weak D call: TRBD1 (7 bases). Per germline, CDR1 SGHVS and CDR2 FNYEAQ. The CDR3 runs 13 residues. Deletions cut 5 bases from V and 2 bases from J, with 10 bases between. CDR3 in DNA: TGTGCCAGCAGCGGCGGGACAGCCTACGAGCAGTACGTC. The encoded protein is CASSGGTAYEQYV.

A few counts support this clonotype. This chain joins TRBV6-2 or TRBV6-3 and TRBJ1-1; D might be TRBD1 (5 bases). Germline V gives CDR1 MNHEY, CDR2 SVGEGT. There are 11 residues in the CDR3. V lost 10 bases and J 7 bases, leaving 13 bases between the germline ends. DNA for the CDR3: TGTGCCATCCGCTCGGGGGGTGAAGCTTTCTTT. It encodes CAIRSGGEAFF.

V usage is TRBV28 and J usage is TRBJ2-3, with D perhaps assigned TRBD1 or TRBD2 (6 bases each). Trimming took 3 bases from V and 6 from J, leaving 13 bases between them. Germline V gene lookup returns CDR1 MDHEN and CDR2 SYDVKM. This CDR3 contains 14 residues. CDR3 sequence reads: CASSFRGGRDTQYF. As DNA, the CDR3 is TGTGCCAGCAGTTTCAGGGGAGGCAGGGATACGCAGTATTTT.

CDR3 protein: CASSQEEGSSTDTQYF. Here the CDR3 DNA reads TGCGCCAGCAGCCAAGAAGAGGGGAGCAGCACAGATACGCAGTATTTT. The J gene is TRBJ2-3, the V gene TRBV4-1; D tentatively reads TRBD1 or TRBD2 (5 bases each). V lost 0 bases to trimming and J lost 0 bases, with 10 bases between them. CDR1 and CDR2 (germline): MGHRA, YSYEKL. The CDR3 contains 16 residues.

This chain uses TRBV21-1 with TRBJ2-7. TRBV21-1 corresponds to a pseudogene. The CDR3 length is 16 residues. This chain's CDR3 is CVSSKYQEGRCYEQYV. In DNA form, the CDR3 reads TGTGTCAGCAGCAAATATCAGGAAGGAAGATGCTACGAGCAGTACGTC.